This record concerns one T cell receptor (beta chain) sequence. What it binds is unknown. The data derive from a study of CD8+ T cells in alopecia areata. Study at large: Among treated patients, oral tofacitinib was administered at 5 to 10 mg twice daily. Study-level points and caveats: Lesional scalp, especially alopecia totalis/universalis, showed higher clonality than normal scalp. Scalp samples also contribute reads from the resident alphabeta T cells found in normal skin.

TCR sequencing used cDNA made by reverse transcription of extracted RNA. The method was immunoSEQ multiplex PCR; TCRdb's version includes in-frame clones alone and lacks a portion of them. Among 140,000 to 150,000 clones, over 80% were seen once, and the ten largest hold over 12%. Lesional scalp tissue (obtained by punch biopsy) and peripheral blood were collected from alopecia areata patients. V lost 7 bases and J lost 9; bases outside the gene matches: 8. There are 13 residues in the CDR3. CDR1 LNHDA and CDR2 SQIVND come from the germline V gene (reference sequence). The gene calls are TRBV19 and TRBJ2-1; the match to TRBD2 covers 8 bases. Sequenced here: CD8+ T cells sorted from blood, sampled at week 0. The origin of this receptor is a human donor with alopecia areata. CDR3 nucleotide sequence: TGTGCCAGTACCGGGACTAGTATGGGTGAGCAGTTCTTC. Its protein product is CASTGTSMGEQFF.